This note documents a single TCR beta chain sequence. This record belongs to a study of blood T cell repertoires in COVID-19. Study context: The cDNA or gDNA used as material had been derived from T cells, B-cell-depleted T cells, or PBMCs.

Authors' analysis steps: Reference gene primers were amplified, and this amplification served to estimate nucleated cell counts. Assay used: immunoSEQ multiplex PCR; TCRdb lists only in-frame clones, some missing. V and J calls and clone size are those listed in that table; D and trimming were worked out from the DNA. The repertoire holds around 35,000 clones, approximately 85% seen once, with roughly 7.7% in the top ten. The CDR3 has 13 amino acids. The ends were cut back, 5 bases at V and 7 bases at J, with 15 bases in the middle. The chain uses TRBV12-3 or TRBV12-4 and TRBJ2-7; possible D gene TRBD2, 6 bases. Sequencing input: peripheral blood. This clonotype was obtained from a human donor in a cohort sampled during active COVID-19. CDR3 sequence reads: CASSTGLPGEQYF. The CDR3 DNA follows: TGTGCCAGCAGTACGGGACTCCCTGGGGAGCAGTACTTC.